The rows below give T cell receptor beta chains drawn from one sample of a study of shared clonotypes between healthy human individuals. TCRdb keeps only in-frame clones here, not all; method: immunoSEQ multiplex PCR. This table has hundreds of thousands of clones, 92% appearing once. Material: naive CD8+ T cells sorted from blood. The receptor set was obtained from a man aged 25 to 40 in good health. Both conserved end residues are part of each CDR3. The order of the fields is V gene, clone size, J gene, CDR3 protein. Clone size is stated in some rows and not others, as once, few, many or a class when expanded.

v_call: TRBV4-3; clone_size: .; j_call: TRBJ1-1; cdr3_aa: CASSQVGELNTEAFF
v_call: TRBV6-6; clone_size: .; j_call: TRBJ2-5; cdr3_aa: CASSAASAQETQYF
v_call: TRBV9; clone_size: .; j_call: TRBJ2-1; cdr3_aa: CASSVEGGPPRDEQFF
v_call: TRBV13; clone_size: .; j_call: TRBJ1-1; cdr3_aa: CASSLLDSAWGTEAFF
v_call: TRBV29-1; clone_size: once; j_call: TRBJ1-1; cdr3_aa: CSVMTDRDFF
v_call: TRBV19; clone_size: .; j_call: TRBJ2-7; cdr3_aa: CASSIVEGALNLSYEQYF
v_call: TRBV6-5; clone_size: .; j_call: TRBJ2-5; cdr3_aa: CASSLFYSQETQYF
v_call: TRBV18; clone_size: .; j_call: TRBJ1-2; cdr3_aa: CASSPTENRVNYGYTF
v_call: TRBV6-1; clone_size: .; j_call: TRBJ1-5; cdr3_aa: CASSDPALGNQPQHF
v_call: TRBV27; clone_size: .; j_call: TRBJ2-7; cdr3_aa: CASSSGTETTYEQYF
v_call: TRBV28; clone_size: .; j_call: TRBJ2-7; cdr3_aa: CASRPFTGTGGLYEQYF
v_call: TRBV15; clone_size: few; j_call: TRBJ2-7; cdr3_aa: CATSIPSWGDYEQYF
v_call: TRBV12-5; clone_size: .; j_call: TRBJ2-1; cdr3_aa: CASAPSGRVHNEQFF
v_call: TRBV13; clone_size: .; j_call: TRBJ2-1; cdr3_aa: CASSLGTQTRNEQFF
v_call: TRBV29-1; clone_size: .; j_call: TRBJ2-1; cdr3_aa: CSVDYSGNNEQFF
v_call: TRBV11-2; clone_size: .; j_call: TRBJ2-7; cdr3_aa: CASSFGAGAYEQYF
v_call: TRBV4-1; clone_size: .; j_call: TRBJ1-1; cdr3_aa: CASSLRPGAEMNTEAFF
v_call: TRBV13; clone_size: .; j_call: TRBJ2-1; cdr3_aa: CASSPRDGSDLEQFF